This T cell receptor (beta chain) originates from a study of blood T cell repertoires in COVID-19. Looking at the study overall: The study drew acute and convalescent COVID-19 samples from the United States, Italy and Spain. Sample material is recorded as cDNA or gDNA derived from T cells, B-cell-depleted T cells, or PBMCs.

Original data processing: Amplified reference gene primers provided the basis for estimating nucleated cell counts. Data came from immunoSEQ multiplex PCR; TCRdb stores just in-frame clones and leaves some out. V, J and clone size derive from that table, while D and trimming were established from the DNA sequence. The sample gives roughly 79,000 clones, roughly 84% of which show up once; 3.5% to 4% is in the top ten. Germline CDR1 and CDR2: LNHNV and YYDKDF (reference sequence). This CDR3 comprises 16 residues. V lost 0 bases and J 0 bases, leaving 10 bases between the germline ends. This sequence originates from a man aged 45-65 years with acute or convalescent COVID-19. The J gene is TRBJ2-3, the V gene TRBV15; D is uncertain. The sequencing sample was made of peripheral blood. The CDR3 is CATSRDTEPSTDTQYF. CDR3 in DNA: TGTGCCACCAGCAGAGATACCGAGCCTAGCACAGATACGCAGTATTTT.